Below are 9 T cell receptor beta chains sequenced from a single sample in a study of cytomegalovirus exposure and HLA in healthy donors. In the PCR, 60 Vbeta and 13 Jbeta primers were used. Produced via immunoSEQ multiplex PCR; TCRdb's table is partial and in-frame only. The repertoire has roughly 120,000 clones, 75% to 85% of them found once; the top ten carry 8.5% to 10%. Sequencing was carried out using PBMCs. Source of these receptors: a female donor in good health and CMV-seropositive.

This clone was seen only once. V usage is TRBV27 and J usage is TRBJ1-4, with 9 bases matching TRBD1. The CDR3 loop spans 14 amino acids. Germline CDR1 is MNHEY and CDR2 is SMNVEV (reference sequence). The ends lost 3 bases at V and 7 bases at J; junction bases unmatched: 3. The CDR3 DNA sequence: TGTGCCAGCAGTTTCGGGACAGGGTCTGAAAAACTGTTTTTT. It yields the protein CASSFGTGSEKLFF.

The genes are TRBV4-1 and TRBJ2-2; the match to TRBD1 covers 7 bases. Germline loops: CDR1 MGHRA, CDR2 YSYEKL. With 4 bases clipped from V and 7 bases from J, the junction kept 9 bases outside the gene matches. The CDR3 is 15 residues long. The CDR3: CASSPRDSSYGELFF. CDR3 coding DNA: TGCGCCAGCAGCCCTCGGGACAGTTCCTACGGGGAGCTGTTTTTT.

The chain combines TRBV7-2 with TRBJ2-7; D is perhaps TRBD2 (6 bases). The CDR3 loop spans 14 amino acids. The V gene's germline CDR1 is SGHTA and CDR2 FQGNSA. V was pared by 1 base and J by 7 bases, with 14 bases between. In DNA form, the CDR3 reads TGTGCCAGCAGCTTAGGAGGCGGGGTGAGAGAGCAGTACTTC. Translating it yields CASSLGGGVREQYF.

The rearrangement uses TRBV25-1 and TRBJ1-1; no reliable D call. This CDR3 is 15 amino acids long. The germline V gene has CDR1 MGHDK and CDR2 SYGVNS. V gave up 7 bases and J gave up 4 bases, with 19 bases separating them. The DNA of the CDR3 is TGTGCCAGCATCCCTTCCCGGGATCGAAGCACTGAAGCTTTCTTT. Translated: CASIPSRDRSTEAFF.

V and J are TRBV10-3 and TRBJ1-6, with D unresolved. Looked up from germline, CDR1 is ENHRY and CDR2 is SYGVKD. Trimming took off 5 bases at V and 7 bases at J, with 12 bases between the two ends. This CDR3 is 14 amino acids long. CDR3 nucleotides: TGTGCCATCAGTCCGGGCAGAGGGAATTCACCCCTCCACTTT. This translates into CAISPGRGNSPLHF.

Only one count was recorded for this clone. The rearrangement links TRBV7-3 to TRBJ2-5, with 8 bases that match TRBD1. The V and J ends lost 5 bases and 5 bases, in that order; junction bases with no gene match: 10. In germline, CDR1 is SGHTA, CDR2 FQGTGA. The CDR3 covers 15 residues. Here the CDR3 DNA reads TGTGCCAGCAGCCCCAACGGACAGGGCGGGGAGACCCAGTACTTC. Translated: CASSPNGQGGETQYF.

The J gene is TRBJ1-6, the V gene TRBV19; 7 bases agree with TRBD1. Trimming at V came to 3 bases and at J to 7 bases, leaving 3 bases not matched to a gene. Germline CDR1 is LNHDA and CDR2 is SQIVND (reference sequence). The CDR3 is 14 residues long. This chain's CDR3 is CASSMLQGNSPLHF. DNA of the CDR3: TGTGCCAGTAGTATGTTACAGGGGAATTCACCCCTCCACTTT.

The rearrangement links TRBV2 to TRBJ2-7; perhaps TRBD2 as D (5 bases). There are 12 residues in the CDR3. Germline loops: CDR1 SNHLY, CDR2 FYNNEI. V shed 8 bases and J shed 3 bases, with 11 bases lying between them. The CDR3 here is CASRGLGYEQYF. CDR3 DNA: TGTGCCAGCCGAGGGTTGGGCTACGAGCAGTACTTC.

The CDR3 loop is CASAERGDPYNEQFF. The DNA for the CDR3 is TGCGCCAGCGCCGAGCGGGGGGATCCCTACAATGAGCAGTTCTTC. The V gene is TRBV5-1, the J gene TRBJ2-1; 9 bases agree with TRBD2. Germline trimming cut 7 bases from V and 2 bases from J; bases unmatched to any gene: 7. From germline, CDR1 is SGHRS and CDR2 YFSETQ. This CDR3 spans 15 amino acids.